The 22 T cell receptor beta chains in this list originate from one sample, sequenced in a study of pediatric ulcerative colitis. Measured with immunoSEQ multiplex PCR; TCRdb has only the in-frame clones, and not every one. This repertoire shows 44,000 or so clones, under 80% found once; its top ten account for over 3%. The rectum was sampled with one to two pinch biopsies at colonoscopy. Sequencing was carried out using gut tissue. The receptor set was obtained from a girl aged 10-17 years with moderate ulcerative colitis.

This chain joins TRBV2 and TRBJ2-3; 10 bases agree with TRBD2. CDR3 size: 14 residues. Germline CDR1 and CDR2: SNHLY and FYNNEI. After removal of 9 bases from V and 1 base from J, the junction contained 4 bases not matched to a gene. The CDR3 bases are TGTGCCAGGGATCTAGCGGGGGGCACAGATACGCAGTATTTT. Translation gives CARDLAGGTDTQYF. The full variable domain, rest sourced from reference TRBV2 and TRBJ2-3, is EPEVTQTPSHQVTQMGQEVILRCVPISNHLYFYWYRQILGQKVEFLVSFYNNEISEKSEIFDDQFSVERPDGSNFTLKIRSTKLEDSAMYFCARDLAGGTDTQYFGPGTRLTVL.

V usage is TRBV23-1 and J usage is TRBJ1-3; 7 nucleotides align to TRBD1. TRBV23-1 is an ORF; its function is uncertain. This CDR3 contains 18 residues. With V trimmed by 1 base and J by 2 bases, 11 bases remained unmatched. Written as DNA, the CDR3 is TGCGCCAGCAGTCAATGGATATCGGGACAGTTGGCTGGAAACACCATATATTTT. This encodes CASSQWISGQLAGNTIYF.

The chain recombines TRBV5-4 with TRBJ1-2; possibly TRBD1 for D (6 bases). Trimming removed 1 base from V and 3 bases from J, with 10 bases in between. Germline values: CDR1 SGHNT, CDR2 YYREEE (reference sequence). The CDR3 loop spans 14 amino acids. Written as DNA, the CDR3 is TGTGCCAGCAGCTTGAGGCGACAGGACTATGGCTACACCTTC. It encodes CASSLRRQDYGYTF.

The rearrangement uses TRBV15 and TRBJ2-1; 9 bases are shared with TRBD1. This CDR3 has 16 amino acids. V lost 9 bases to trimming and J lost 9 bases; unmatched junction nucleotides: 18. Germline V gives CDR1 LNHNV, CDR2 YYDKDF (reference sequence). The chain's CDR3 is CATTADRGLSGAEQFF. The CDR3 DNA is TGTGCCACTACAGCGGACAGGGGCCTATCCGGTGCTGAGCAGTTCTTC.

This sequence joins TRBV7-9 and TRBJ1-5, with D hard to call. V dropped 5 bases and J dropped 3 bases, with 5 bases sitting between them. There are 12 residues in the CDR3. The germline gives CDR1 SEHNR, CDR2 FQNEAQ (reference sequence). CDR3 DNA sequence: TGTGCCAGCAGCCCCGTCAATCAGCCCCAGCATTTT. Its protein product is CASSPVNQPQHF.

The V and J genes are TRBV6-1 and TRBJ2-2; D perhaps matches TRBD2 (6 bases). The CDR3 is 15 amino acids. CDR1 MNHNS and CDR2 SASEGT come from the germline V gene. V was shortened by 2 bases and J by 1 base, with 8 bases between the two germline ends. In DNA, the CDR3 is TGTGCCAGCAGTGAACAGGAGGGGAACACCGGGGAGCTGTTTTTT. It translates to CASSEQEGNTGELFF.

This rearrangement joins TRBV28 to TRBJ2-2; 7 bases map to TRBD2. Germline lookup yields CDR1 MDHEN and CDR2 SYDVKM. The CDR3 covers 16 residues. J lost 0 bases, V lost 6 bases, and 7 bases had no gene match. DNA of the CDR3: TGTGCCAGCAGCCGTATTGGACTAGCGAACACCGGGGAGCTGTTTTTT. As protein: CASSRIGLANTGELFF.

The genes are TRBV30 and TRBJ2-1; the D gene is possibly TRBD2 (6 bases). CDR3 size: 12 residues. Trimming cost V 2 bases and J 7 bases, with 9 bases left between them. CDR1 is GTSNPN, CDR2 SVGIG, per germline (reference sequence). This CDR3 is CAWSHGGNEQFF. The CDR3 DNA is TGTGCCTGGAGTCACGGGGGTAATGAGCAGTTCTTC.

This chain joins TRBV5-1 and TRBJ2-1, with 8 bases aligning to TRBD2. V dropped 4 bases and J dropped 7; count of bases not matched to a gene: 4. Per the germline V gene, CDR1 is SGHRS and CDR2 is YFSETQ. The CDR3 loop spans 13 amino acids. The CDR3 region has the DNA TGCGCCAGCAGCCCCGGGGGGGGGAATGAGCAGTTCTTC. Its translation: CASSPGGGNEQFF.

This sequence joins TRBV28 and TRBJ2-7; a possible D gene is TRBD2 (6 bases). V lost 4 bases and J 0 bases, leaving 10 bases between the germline ends. The CDR3 is 14 amino acids. From germline, CDR1 is MDHEN and CDR2 SYDVKM. CDR3 protein: CASSSTRASYEQYF. CDR3 coding DNA: TGTGCCAGCAGTTCGACTAGAGCCTCCTACGAGCAGTACTTC.

This clone was observed once. The CDR3 protein is CASSGTGGTYEQYF. Here the CDR3 DNA reads TGTGCCTCTAGCGGAACAGGGGGTACCTACGAGCAGTACTTC. The chain carries TRBV25-1 and TRBJ2-7; D is possibly TRBD1 (8 bases). Deletions cut 11 bases from V and 2 bases from J, with 19 bases between. Germline lookup yields CDR1 MGHDK and CDR2 SYGVNS. CDR3 size: 14 residues.

Here the CDR3 DNA reads TGTGCCAGCAGCACCACAGATGACTCCTACAATGAGCAGTTCTTC. Translated, it gives CASSTTDDSYNEQFF. The chain joins TRBV7-9 to TRBJ2-1; D unresolved. Germline-derived CDR1 and CDR2 are SEHNR and FQNEAQ (reference sequence). The CDR3 has 15 amino acids. V shed 5 bases and J shed 0 bases, with 11 bases lying between them.

This clone has a single count. V and J are TRBV28 and TRBJ1-1; D gene ambiguous. V was pared by 3 bases and J by 4 bases, with 21 bases between. The CDR3 runs to 17 residues. CDR1 is MDHEN and CDR2 is SYDVKM in the germline V gene. The CDR3 region has the DNA TGTGCCAGCAGTTTGCGACCTAGCAATTGGAAGACCACTGAAGCTTTCTTT. Amino acids: CASSLRPSNWKTTEAFF.

This chain links TRBV2 with TRBJ1-1; D is possibly TRBD1 (5 bases). Germline CDR1 reads SNHLY; CDR2 reads FYNNEI. This CDR3 has 16 amino acids. Trimming took 4 bases from V and 6 from J, leaving 21 bases between them. The CDR3 loop reads CASSVRQDEGKAEAFF. CDR3 nucleotides: TGTGCCAGCAGTGTAAGGCAGGACGAGGGGAAAGCTGAAGCTTTCTTT.

This clone was observed a single time. The gene calls are TRBV11-2 and TRBJ2-7; 8 bases match TRBD2. This CDR3 comprises 16 residues. V trimming: 2 bases; J trimming: 0 bases; junction bases outside the gene matches: 6. CDR1 and CDR2 from the germline V gene are SGHAT and FQNNGV. The CDR3 sequence is CASSLYSSGSSYEQYF. The CDR3 bases are TGTGCCAGCAGCTTATATTCGAGCGGGAGCTCCTACGAGCAGTACTTC.

The gene calls are TRBV7-9 and TRBJ2-2, with 9 bases that match TRBD1. CDR3 size: 15 residues. Trimming took 5 bases from V and 10 from J; bases not matched to a gene: 11. Germline values: CDR1 SEHNR, CDR2 FQNEAQ (reference sequence). CDR3 sequence reads: CASSVGTGKWTELFF. The DNA of the CDR3 is TGTGCCAGCAGCGTAGGGACAGGGAAGTGGACGGAGCTGTTTTTT.

The count of this clone is one. The gene calls are TRBV5-1 and TRBJ2-1; D remains ambiguous. CDR1 is SGHRS, CDR2 YFSETQ, per germline. V was cut by 2 bases and J by 0 bases, with 12 bases left in between. This CDR3 spans 16 amino acids. DNA of the CDR3: TGCGCCAGCAGCTTAGTCGCGGTAGTCTCCTACAATGAGCAGTTCTTC. This translates into CASSLVAVVSYNEQFF.

V is TRBV5-1 and J is TRBJ1-2, with D uncertain. The CDR3 has 13 residues. The V and J ends lost 0 bases and 2 bases respectively, with 5 bases between them. Germline values: CDR1 SGHRS, CDR2 YFSETQ. CDR3 sequence: CASSLEGNYGYTF. DNA for the CDR3: TGCGCCAGCAGCTTGGAAGGGAACTATGGCTACACCTTC.

The rearrangement links TRBV6-1 to TRBJ1-1; 7 bases are a match to TRBD1. The CDR3 totals 13 residues. J gave up 7 bases and V 5 bases, and 7 bases lay outside the gene matches. Germline V gives CDR1 MNHNS, CDR2 SASEGT. The CDR3 coding sequence is TGTGCCAGCAGTTTGAAGACAGGGCTTGAAGCTTTCTTT. It is translated as CASSLKTGLEAFF.

The rearrangement uses TRBV5-1 and TRBJ2-7, with D tentatively TRBD1 (6 bases). CDR1 is SGHRS and CDR2 is YFSETQ in the germline V gene. Trimming took off 7 bases at V and 4 bases at J, with 9 bases between the two ends. The CDR3 runs 11 residues. The CDR3, as DNA: TGCGCCAGCGGCACAGGGTACGAGCAGTACTTC. Translation gives CASGTGYEQYF.

This chain links TRBV2 with TRBJ1-2, with D maybe TRBD1 (5 bases). Germline loops: CDR1 SNHLY, CDR2 FYNNEI. The length of the CDR3 is 12 residues. Trimming took off 4 bases at V and 5 bases at J, with 8 bases between the two ends. As DNA, the CDR3 is TGTGCCAGCAGTGTTAGGGGTTATGGCTACACCTTC. Amino acid sequence: CASSVRGYGYTF.

The genes are TRBV18 and TRBJ1-1; 10 bases agree with TRBD1. The CDR3 has 16 residues. V lost 3 bases to trimming and J lost 2 bases; unmatched junction nucleotides: 6. Germline CDR1 and CDR2: KGHSH and LQKENI. Written as DNA, the CDR3 is TGTGCCAGCTCACCGAGCCGGGACAGGGGAAACACTGAAGCTTTCTTT. Its protein is CASSPSRDRGNTEAFF.